A single sample is the source of the 4 T cell receptor beta chains below, sequenced in a study of regulatory T cells in long-lasting Graves disease. As to time point: newly diagnosed GD, antithyroid drugs for less than 3 months. The TCR library was made from RNA that had been extracted from PBMCs in TRIzol. TCR beta libraries were built with iRepertoire HTBI primers and Arm-PCR of CDR3 regions. TCRdb independently ran MiXCR on the multiplex PCR reads; one entry per CDR3 protein. The data show about 470,000 distinct CDR3 sequences, roughly 15% seen once. Separately, the same data were catalogued under a study of T cells in Graves' hyperthyroidism and ophthalmopathy.

The material sequenced was peripheral blood mononuclear cells (PBMCs), taken at new diagnosis, from a patient treated with antithyroid drugs. These receptors all stem from a middle-aged man with Graves disease.

This clonotype showed up just a few times. A read error may explain this, as a much larger clone is one base away. This sequence joins TRBV20-1 and TRBJ2-1, with 11 bases that match TRBD2. The J call may be incorrect, as the DNA end agrees better with TRBJ2-5. Germline loops: CDR1 DFQATT, CDR2 SNEGSKA (reference sequence). CDR3 length: 13 amino acids. This CDR3 is CSVKLAGVVTQYF. The CDR3 DNA follows: TGCAGTGTTAAACTAGCGGGAGTGGTGACCCAGTACTTC.

The sample holds many counts of this clonotype. CDR3 residues: CASSYRAGPGKETQYF. CDR3 coding DNA: TGTGCCAGCAGTTACAGGGCGGGCCCCGGAAAAGAGACCCAGTACTTC. The chain has TRBV6-5 and TRBJ2-5; D may be TRBD2 (5 bases). The ends were cut back, 2 bases at V and 3 bases at J, with 16 bases in the middle. The germline V gene encodes CDR1 MNHEY and CDR2 SVGAGI. The CDR3 runs 16 residues.

There are many counts of this clonotype. This chain links TRBV28 with TRBJ1-1; D is uncertain. This CDR3 is built from 15 residues. CDR1 MDHEN and CDR2 SYDVKM come from the germline V gene. Trimming removed 3 bases from V and 0 bases from J, with 11 bases in between. The CDR3 bases are TGTGCCAGCAGTTTCTCGGGCGGCATGAACACTGAAGCTTTCTTT. Its protein product is CASSFSGGMNTEAFF.

As regards this clonotype: A much larger clone differs by one base, so this may be a read error. V and J are TRBV5-1 and TRBJ1-5; D is undetermined. The length of the CDR3 is 15 residues. Germline V gene lookup returns CDR1 SGHRS and CDR2 YFSETQ. The CDR3 region is CAGSLGSFGNQPQHF. The CDR3 region has the DNA TGCGCCGGCAGCTTGGGGAGTTTTGGCAATCAGCCCCAGCATTTT. The full variable domain, with the rest looked up from reference TRBV5-1 and TRBJ1-5, is KAGVTQTPRYLIKTRGQQVTLSCSPISGHRSVSWYQQTPGQGLQFLFEYFSETQRNKGNFPGRFSGRQFSNSRSEMNVSTLELGDSALYLCAGSLGSFGNQPQHFGDGTRLSIL.